This T cell receptor beta chain comes out of a study of cytomegalovirus exposure and HLA in healthy donors. Study-level results: Some highly shared sequence variants likely arose as a pipeline artifact. The study assumed roughly uniform donor sequencing depth for presence/absence analyses. Several V segments, TRBV6-2 and TRBV6-3 among them, could not be told apart and were dropped. Per a prior analysis, the majority of TCR beta V segments were productive roughly 90% or roughly 30% of the time.

Primers: 60 Vbeta forward and 13 Jbeta reverse. Using immunoSEQ multiplex PCR, the repertoire was profiled, and TCRdb retains in-frame clones only, with some absent. The sample has more than 85,000 clones; around 72% are singletons. The CDR3 contains 16 residues. V lost 0 bases and J lost 6, with 19 bases in between. The germline V gene has CDR1 SGHRS and CDR2 YFSETQ. Remarks on this clone: Its antigen is not identified.

The receptor's source is a young man in good health and CMV-seronegative. Sequenced: PBMCs. The chain has TRBV5-1 and TRBJ2-7; TRBD2 is a possible D gene (6 bases). The CDR3 reads CASSLDVGRELSEQYF. DNA of the CDR3: TGCGCCAGCAGCTTGGATGTAGGGCGGGAACTTAGCGAGCAGTACTTC.